This TCR beta chain is drawn from a study of shared clonotypes between healthy human individuals (dated by TCRdb to between 2020 and 2021). For context, the study as a whole: The cohort included a few men and a couple of women between 18 and 49 years of age. For each donor, CD4 naive and CD4 memory were each run on three plates, CD8 naive on two plates, and CD8 memory on one plate. The study deeply sequenced blood TCR repertoires of about five healthy adults to estimate repertoire size and the extent of clonotype sharing between individuals. Different laboratories and diverse techniques were used to prepare libraries and sequence TCR repertoires, to increase sequencing depth and limit assay-specific biases. Leukapheresis yielded between about 0.94 and 8.9 billion PBMCs per donor. Points the paper makes about the study in general: Even with the large sequencing depth, rarefaction of the sorted-subset datasets indicated that sequencing was incomplete. When several donors were compared, the shared fraction of clonotypes was about 5% for naive CD4, approximately 3.5% for naive CD8, roughly 2.5% for memory CD4, and under 0.5% for memory CD8. Compared with non-shared clonotypes, clonotypes shared by all four sorted-subset donors had higher generation probabilities. Pairwise subsampling led to the expectation that sequencing depth would affect the degree of clonotype sharing among donors. Sampling was limited to blood, and TCR repertoires in tissue likely differ from TCR repertoires in blood. Naive subsets generally had larger estimated clonotype richness than memory subsets did. Because the study included only a small number of donors, the genetic and exposure-history diversity represented was limited.

TCR CDR3 regions were amplified from genomic DNA by multiplex PCR using the deep immunoSEQ assay. For each cell subset, the extracted genomic DNA was distributed evenly across all wells of several immunoSEQ 96-well plates, and each plate served as one replicate. For sorted subsets, each replicate PCR was loaded with about 200 ng genomic DNA, equivalent to 30,000 or so T cell genomes. Purified libraries were quantified with a Qubit 3.0 fluorometer, sized on a Bioanalyzer 2100, and re-quantified with the KAPA Library Quantification kit. Every immunoSEQ 96-well plate was sequenced on a dedicated single-read 150-cycle Illumina NextSeq 550 flow cell. Concerning the study's data processing: Because the immunoSEQ output held only junctional sequences and lacked quality scores, the filtering could not match the filtering applied to full-length reads. Sequences were annotated with PyIR, a Python wrapper for IgBLAST v1.9, and V/J genes and CDR3 were assigned using IMGT germline references. Reads with weak V/J assignments (E-value above 1e-6), missing CDR3, stop codons, out-of-frame junctions, or ambiguous translated residues were removed. V3J clonotypes were defined by identical inferred V gene, J gene, and CDR3 amino acid sequence. Percentage overlap between repertoires was computed as shared unique clonotypes divided by the size of the smaller repertoire. Repertoire richness was assessed with RTK rarefaction, the Chao1 estimator, and Recon v2.1 estimates of unobserved clonotypes. Generation probabilities for all TCRbeta clonotypes obtained by the gDNA method from a handful of donors were computed using OLGA. The source is immuneACCESS, and TCRdb retained only in-frame sequences with V and J called. Part of the clones is not carried over; for the studies checked, unresolved V genes explain less than half of this, and the remainder is unexplained. V and J calls and clone size are those listed in that table; D and trimming were worked out from the DNA. In this sample the table shows about 2,500,000 clones, approximately 92% of which occur a single time. The top ten constitute more than 0.12% of the sample.

Healthy HIV-negative adults with no recently reported acute infections or vaccinations were included as donors. Only Caucasian adults living in Nashville, Tennessee, USA were represented among the donors. Magnetic negative selection was used to enrich CD4+ T cells, after which naive cells were positively selected on CD45RA and the negative fraction became the memory subset. Blood was obtained by leukapheresis, after which PBMCs were separated by Ficoll-Histopaque density gradient centrifugation and cryopreserved in liquid nitrogen vapor phase. Analytical flow cytometry was used to check the purity and quantity of each magnetically sorted T cell population. Genomic DNA was isolated from every sorted fraction and measured by UV absorbance on a Nanodrop 2000c. In regard to this clone: The target of this receptor is not known. The record has no base qualities; no much larger clone is one base away.

Reading from cysteine to phenylalanine, the CDR3 counts 14 amino acids. Just CDR3 DNA is preserved here, 42 bases in frame from base 1. Between the V and J ends, shortened by 7 bases and 5 bases respectively, the junction contains 14 bases. CDR1 and CDR2, looked up from the germline V gene, are SNHLY and FYNNEI. The sequenced material came from naive CD4+ T cells sorted from blood. The sample's cell subset or site, from its label and the paper: CD45RA+ positively selected. The chain was built from TRBV2 and TRBJ2-2; TRBD2 might be the D gene, on 6 matching bases. The TCR originated in a young man in good health. The DNA is as follows: TGTGCCAGCAATTTCGGGGGTTTGACCGGGGAGCTGTTTTTT. This yields the protein CASNFGGLTGELFF.